A selection of T cell receptor beta chains follows, all from one sample in a study of T cells in Graves' hyperthyroidism and ophthalmopathy. TCRdb used MiXCR to reprocess the multiplex PCR reads, holding one entry per CDR3 protein. The sample records just under 750,000 distinct CDR3 sequences, approximately 40% being singletons. Material for sequencing was blood. Receptor source: a woman in her thirties or forties with Graves' hyperthyroidism. Each CDR3 is given with its conserved first and last residue. A D gene is named only where the DNA matches it firmly. Expanded clones get a size class; other rows say once, few or many, or leave the size out.

D: .; V: TRBV7-2; J: TRBJ2-7; size: .; DNA: TGCGCCAGCAGCCAAGATCTGTGGGGGCTGGTCTCCTACGAGCAGTACTTC; CDR3: CASSQDLWGLVSYEQYF
D: TRBD1; V: TRBV7-8; J: TRBJ2-5; size: .; DNA: TGTGCCAGCTCACCCCTGGGGACAGCTCGGGAGACCCAGTACTTC; CDR3: CASSPLGTARETQYF
D: .; V: TRBV7-2; J: TRBJ2-2; size: .; DNA: TGTGCCAGCGCGCTGGTTAAATTCGAGCTGTTTTTT; CDR3: CASALVKFELFF
D: TRBD2; V: TRBV7-2; J: TRBJ2-5; size: many; DNA: TGTGCCAGCAGGGGGGCTAGCGGGAGATTAGAGACCCAGTACTTC; CDR3: CASRGASGRLETQYF
D: .; V: TRBV11-2; J: TRBJ1-4; size: few; DNA: TGTGCCAGCAGCGGACAGTTTAATGAAAAACTGTTTTTT; CDR3: CASSGQFNEKLFF
D: TRBD2; V: TRBV20-1; J: TRBJ2-7; size: many; DNA: TGCAGTGCTAGAGGGATAGCGGGAGCTCTTTGGGAGCAGTACTTC; CDR3: CSARGIAGALWEQYF
D: .; V: TRBV7-9; J: TRBJ1-5; size: many; DNA: TGTGCCAGCAGCTCAACAGGAGTTACTCAGCCCCAGCATTTT; CDR3: CASSSTGVTQPQHF
D: .; V: TRBV9; J: TRBJ2-7; size: few; DNA: TGTGCCAGCAGCGCCCACCCGTTTCATTCACGCTCCTACGAGCAGTACTTC; CDR3: CASSAHPFHSRSYEQYF
D: .; V: TRBV20-1; J: TRBJ2-6; size: .; DNA: TGCAGTGCAAACAGGGTGGGGGCCAACGTCCTGACTTTC; CDR3: CSANRVGANVLTF
D: TRBD1; V: TRBV6-2/TRBV6-3; J: TRBJ1-1; size: .; DNA: TGTGCCAGCAGTTATAGGACAGGGACCACTGAAGCTTTCTTT; CDR3: CASSYRTGTTEAFF
D: TRBD2; V: TRBV19; J: TRBJ2-7; size: many; DNA: TGTGCCAGTAGTAGGGCGGGCGGGGGTATCTACGAGCAGTACTTC; CDR3: CASSRAGGGIYEQYF
D: .; V: TRBV19; J: TRBJ1-4; size: many; DNA: TGTGCCAGTAGTACTAGGGGTGGGATCGCTTTT; CDR3: CASSTRGGIAF
D: .; V: TRBV25-1; J: TRBJ2-3; size: .; DNA: TGTGCCAGCAGTGCGGCGTCAGATACGCGGTATTTT; CDR3: CASSAASDTRYF
D: .; V: TRBV19; J: TRBJ2-7; size: many; DNA: TGTGCCAGTAGTATAAGCGGAGTCGAGCAGTACTTC; CDR3: CASSISGVEQYF
D: .; V: TRBV7-9; J: TRBJ1-5; size: few; DNA: TGTGCCAGCATGCCATCAGGGGGCAATCAGCCCCAGCATTTT; CDR3: CASMPSGGNQPQHF
D: TRBD2; V: TRBV19; J: TRBJ2-3; size: few; DNA: TGTGCCAGTAGTGCAGACAGCGGGGACTGGGGTACGCAGTATTTT; CDR3: CASSADSGDWGTQYF
D: .; V: TRBV10-3; J: TRBJ1-5; size: many; DNA: TGTGCCACGTCGTACAGGGATCATAGCAATCAGCCCCAGCATTTT; CDR3: CATSYRDHSNQPQHF
D: .; V: TRBV19; J: TRBJ2-7; size: many; DNA: TGTGCCAGGCTCGGGGGCACAGTCTACGAGCAGTACTTC; CDR3: CARLGGTVYEQYF
D: TRBD2; V: TRBV6-1; J: TRBJ2-2; size: few; DNA: TGTGCCAGCAGTCGGGGACTAGCGGGGGACGGGGAGCTGTTTTTT; CDR3: CASSRGLAGDGELFF
D: .; V: TRBV7-2; J: TRBJ1-5; size: .; DNA: TGTGCCAGCAGCGGGGGGTCTTGGGGGAATCAGCCCCAGCATTTT; CDR3: CASSGGSWGNQPQHF
D: .; V: TRBV5-1; J: TRBJ1-5; size: .; DNA: TGCGCCAGCAGCCTACTACCGGCGGGGAGCAATCAGCCCCAGCATTTT; CDR3: CASSLLPAGSNQPQHF
D: TRBD1; V: TRBV2; J: TRBJ1-1; size: many; DNA: TGTGCCTCCCACGACAGGGGAAACACTGAAGCTTTCTTT; CDR3: CASHDRGNTEAFF
D: TRBD1; V: TRBV7-9; J: TRBJ1-1; size: many; DNA: TGTGCCAGCAGGATGACAGGGGCGCAGGCTGAAGCTTTCTTT; CDR3: CASRMTGAQAEAFF
D: .; V: TRBV20-1; J: TRBJ1-1; size: few; DNA: TGCAGTGCTAGAGGAGGCGGCAACACTGAAGCTTTCTTT; CDR3: CSARGGGNTEAFF
D: TRBD2; V: TRBV29-1; J: TRBJ2-3; size: .; DNA: TGCAGCGTTGAAGATAGAGTGGGACTAGCGGATACCGACGGGGATACGCAGTATTTT; CDR3: CSVEDRVGLADTDGDTQYF
D: .; V: TRBV12-3/TRBV12-4; J: TRBJ2-5; size: many; DNA: TGTGCCAGCAGTTTACAGATGGGTAGGGAGACCCAGTACTTC; CDR3: CASSLQMGRETQYF
D: TRBD1; V: TRBV28; J: TRBJ1-4; size: .; DNA: TGTGCCAGCAGTCCGATGACAGGGAAGGTCGGAAAACTGTTTTTT; CDR3: CASSPMTGKVGKLFF
D: .; V: TRBV4-2; J: TRBJ1-6; size: many; DNA: TGTGCCAGCAGCCAAGCAGCTCGGAACGCCGATTCACCCCTCCACTTT; CDR3: CASSQAARNADSPLHF
D: .; V: TRBV3-1; J: TRBJ2-5; size: .; DNA: TGTGCCAGCAGCCATGGATGGGGGGCACAAGAGACCCAGTACTTC; CDR3: CASSHGWGAQETQYF
D: TRBD2; V: TRBV11-3; J: TRBJ2-7; size: .; DNA: TGTGCCAGCAGCCGGACTAGCGGGGTGACCTACGAGCAGTACTTC; CDR3: CASSRTSGVTYEQYF
D: TRBD1; V: TRBV29-1; J: TRBJ2-7; size: few; DNA: TGCAGCGGCCGGGACAGCTACGAGCAGTACTTC; CDR3: CSGRDSYEQYF
D: .; V: TRBV10-2; J: TRBJ1-1; size: .; DNA: TGCGCCAGCCGAGACAAGAACACTGAAGCTTTCTTT; CDR3: CASRDKNTEAFF
D: .; V: TRBV20-1; J: TRBJ2-7; size: few; DNA: TGCAGTGCCGACGGAGGGCCTCGTACCTACGAGCAGTACTTC; CDR3: CSADGGPRTYEQYF
D: TRBD1; V: TRBV20-1; J: TRBJ2-5; size: .; DNA: TGCAGTGCGAGTATGGGACAGGCGGGGAAAGAGACCCAGTACTTC; CDR3: CSASMGQAGKETQYF
D: TRBD2; V: TRBV6-5; J: TRBJ2-5; size: few; DNA: TGTGCCAGCAGTAGGGCGGGAGGGCCGGAGACCCAGTACTTC; CDR3: CASSRAGGPETQYF
D: TRBD2; V: TRBV4-3; J: TRBJ2-7; size: .; DNA: TGCGCCAGCAGCCAGGCTAGCGGGAACAGCCCCTACGAGCAGTACTTC; CDR3: CASSQASGNSPYEQYF
D: .; V: TRBV12-3/TRBV12-4; J: TRBJ1-1; size: .; DNA: TGTGCCAGCAGCTCCCGGAAAAGACGGAACACTGAAGCTTTCTTT; CDR3: CASSSRKRRNTEAFF
D: TRBD2; V: TRBV29-1; J: TRBJ2-7; size: many; DNA: TGCAGCGTTCTCTCTAGCGGGAGTTCTTACGAGCAGTACTTC; CDR3: CSVLSSGSSYEQYF
D: .; V: TRBV10-3; J: TRBJ2-7; size: many; DNA: TGTGCCATCAGTGGTTCCGTCGACTACGAGCAGTACTTC; CDR3: CAISGSVDYEQYF
D: .; V: TRBV7-2; J: TRBJ1-2; size: many; DNA: TGTGCCAGCAGCTTCGGGGGCGCGGGTGGCTACACCTTC; CDR3: CASSFGGAGGYTF
D: TRBD1; V: TRBV2; J: TRBJ1-4; size: many; DNA: TGTGCCAGCAGTCGAATACAGGGGAGAGGAGAAAAACTGTTTTTT; CDR3: CASSRIQGRGEKLFF
D: .; V: TRBV6-5; J: TRBJ1-2; size: many; DNA: TGTGCCAGCTACTCGGGGTATGGCTACACCTTC; CDR3: CASYSGYGYTF
D: .; V: TRBV12-3/TRBV12-4; J: TRBJ1-5; size: once; DNA: TGTGCCAGCAGTCGTTTCCCCCCGGGGGGCAATCAGCCCCAGCATTTT; CDR3: CASSRFPPGGNQPQHF
D: .; V: TRBV10-3; J: TRBJ2-2; size: .; DNA: TGTGCCAGCTCCAGACGGACAGAGGACAACACCGGGGAGCTGTTTTTT; CDR3: CASSRRTEDNTGELFF
D: .; V: TRBV7-9; J: TRBJ1-2; size: many; DNA: TGTGCCAGCAGCTTAGATAATAGGGCAGCTGGCTACACCTTC; CDR3: CASSLDNRAAGYTF
D: .; V: TRBV20-1; J: TRBJ2-5; size: many; DNA: TGCAGTGCTAGATCCCGGGGCCAGACAGAGACCCAGTACTTC; CDR3: CSARSRGQTETQYF
D: .; V: TRBV9; J: TRBJ1-1; size: .; DNA: TGTGCCAGCAGCGTAGATGGGGATGGGGTCACTGAAGCTTTCTTT; CDR3: CASSVDGDGVTEAFF
D: .; V: TRBV20-1; J: TRBJ1-1; size: many; DNA: TGCAGTGCAGATTGGGGGCACGACACTGAAGCTTTCTTT; CDR3: CSADWGHDTEAFF
D: .; V: TRBV5-1; J: TRBJ2-7; size: .; DNA: TGCGCCAGCAGCTTGGGCGGAGAAACCTACGAGCAGTACTTC; CDR3: CASSLGGETYEQYF
D: .; V: TRBV6-5; J: TRBJ1-5; size: many; DNA: TGTGCCAGCAGGCGGGACTTTCAGGGGCCCCAGCATTTT; CDR3: CASRRDFQGPQHF
D: .; V: TRBV6-2/TRBV6-3; J: TRBJ2-5; size: few; DNA: TGTGCCAGCAGTTACGGGCGACAGTCTCGAGAGACCCAGTACTTC; CDR3: CASSYGRQSRETQYF
D: .; V: TRBV29-1; J: TRBJ1-4; size: .; DNA: TGCAGCACTCACCCCCTCCGGGCAGGGGATGAAAAACTGTTTTTT; CDR3: CSTHPLRAGDEKLFF
D: .; V: TRBV29-1; J: TRBJ1-2; size: many; DNA: TGCAGCGTTGATCAAGCGGGGAGTCACTATGGCTACACCTTC; CDR3: CSVDQAGSHYGYTF
D: .; V: TRBV29-1; J: TRBJ2-7; size: many; DNA: TGCAGCGTTGAAAGGGACGCTTCCTACGAGCAGTACTTC; CDR3: CSVERDASYEQYF
D: TRBD1; V: TRBV10-3; J: TRBJ1-4; size: few; DNA: TGTGCCATCAGTGTGGGACAGACAGAAAAACTGTTTTTT; CDR3: CAISVGQTEKLFF
D: .; V: TRBV25-1; J: TRBJ2-5; size: .; DNA: TGTGCCAGCAGTACCGCGGGGAAAGAGACCCAGTACTTC; CDR3: CASSTAGKETQYF